The clone carrying this TCR beta chain was seen at least ten times. This sample is drawn from a study of human T cells and chemical hapten exposure. Described time point: patch test 1, 2 weeks after DPC sensitization. Regarding treatment: therapeutic diphenylcyclopropenone sensitization with weekly scalp DPC. In TCRdb, the RACE reads were re-called with MiXCR into one record per CDR3 protein. Of 150,000 to 200,000 distinct CDR3 sequences in the sample, about 14% are singletons; the top ten hold 1.7%. The sample was whole blood, taken in connection with sensitization to the hapten diphenylcyclopropenone (DPC). This clonotype originated in a woman aged 25 to 45 with alopecia areata. Some clones in this sample may be carry-over from other donors' samples.

The CDR3 region has the DNA TGTGCCAGCAGTGAAGGTACAGGGAACTCCTATAATTCACCCCTCCACTTT. Translation gives CASSEGTGNSYNSPLHF. V and J are TRBV2 and TRBJ1-6; D may be TRBD1 (6 bases). Germline lookup yields CDR1 SNHLY and CDR2 FYNNEI. This CDR3 has 17 amino acids. Deletions cut 1 base from V and 0 bases from J, with 10 bases between. Filled out from reference TRBV2 and TRBJ1-6, the complete variable domain reads EPEVTQTPSHQVTQMGQEVILRCVPISNHLYFYWYRQILGQKVEFLVSFYNNEISEKSEIFDDQFSVERPDGSNFTLKIRSTKLEDSAMYFCASSEGTGNSYNSPLHFGNGTRLTVT.